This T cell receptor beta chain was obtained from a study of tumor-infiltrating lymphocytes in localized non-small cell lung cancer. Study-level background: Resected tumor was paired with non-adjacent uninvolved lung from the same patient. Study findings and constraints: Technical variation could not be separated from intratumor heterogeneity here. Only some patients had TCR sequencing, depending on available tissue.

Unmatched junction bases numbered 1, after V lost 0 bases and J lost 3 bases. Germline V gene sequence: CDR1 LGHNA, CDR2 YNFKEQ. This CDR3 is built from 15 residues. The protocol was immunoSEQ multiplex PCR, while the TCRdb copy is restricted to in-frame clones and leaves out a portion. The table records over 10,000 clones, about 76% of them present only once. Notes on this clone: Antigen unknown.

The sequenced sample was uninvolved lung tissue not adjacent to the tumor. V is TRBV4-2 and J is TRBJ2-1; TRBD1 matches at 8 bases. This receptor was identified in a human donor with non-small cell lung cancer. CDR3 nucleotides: TGTGCCAGCAGCCAAGAGACAGGGGACTACAATGAGCAGTTCTTC. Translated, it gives CASSQETGDYNEQFF.